Shown below are 21 T cell receptor beta chains from a single sample sequenced in a study of T cell responses to AZD1222 COVID-19 vaccine. Data came from immunoSEQ multiplex PCR; TCRdb stores just in-frame clones and leaves some out. The sample includes under 50,000 clones, around 90% seen only once; the top ten take roughly 29%. The sequencing here drew on peripheral blood, taken 28 days after the second dose of the MenACWY control vaccine. The receptor source for this set is an adult who received the MenACWY meningococcal vaccine as a control.

The chain links TRBV6-5 to TRBJ2-7; 7 positions agree with TRBD1. From germline, CDR1 is MNHEY and CDR2 SVGAGI. V trimming: 5 bases; J trimming: 4 bases; junction bases outside the gene matches: 5. The CDR3 is 13 residues long. CDR3 protein: CASSRDRKYEQYF. DNA for the CDR3: TGTGCCAGCAGTCGGGACAGAAAGTACGAGCAGTACTTC.

This clone occurred a few times. The DNA of the CDR3 is TGTGCCAGCAGTTTAGGGGTCGAGGAAAAACTGTTTTTT. Residues: CASSLGVEEKLFF. The rearrangement links TRBV28 to TRBJ1-4, with D uncertain. Germline CDR1 is MDHEN and CDR2 is SYDVKM. The CDR3 extends over 13 amino acids. V was clipped by 2 bases and J by 8 bases, with 9 bases between them.

The chain is built from TRBV12-3 or TRBV12-4 and TRBJ1-1; D not certain. V gave up 1 base and J gave up 4 bases, with 7 bases separating them. This CDR3 has 13 residues. The CDR3: CASSLGWATEAFF. CDR3 coding DNA: TGTGCCAGCAGTTTAGGGTGGGCCACTGAAGCTTTCTTT.

The rearrangement links TRBV3-1 (or the pseudogene TRBV3-2) to TRBJ2-7; TRBD2 matches 9 bases. Trimming removed 6 bases from V and 0 bases from J; junction bases left unmatched: 6. CDR1 is LGHDT and CDR2 is YNNKEL in the germline V gene (reference sequence). CDR3 length equals 15 residues. The CDR3 spells CASRLAGGSSYEQYF. As DNA, the CDR3 is TGTGCCAGCAGACTAGCGGGTGGCAGCTCCTACGAGCAGTACTTC.

The chain joins TRBV6-5 to TRBJ2-7; TRBD2 matches 13 bases. The germline V gene encodes CDR1 MNHEY and CDR2 SVGAGI. The trim removed 4 bases at V and 2 bases at J, leaving 2 bases unmatched. The CDR3 length is 15 residues. The CDR3 DNA is TGTGCCAGCAGTTCCGGGACTAGCGGGGCCTACGAGCAGTACTTC. Protein product: CASSSGTSGAYEQYF.

The rearrangement links TRBV18 to TRBJ2-7, with D perhaps matching TRBD1 (5 bases). The CDR3 runs to 13 residues. Germline CDR1 and CDR2: KGHSH and LQKENI. With 10 bases removed from V and 3 bases from J, the gap between germline ends came to 16 bases. In nucleotides, the CDR3 is TGTGCCACTACATCTGGGGCTTACTACGAGCAGTACTTC. It encodes CATTSGAYYEQYF.

The chain couples TRBV5-1 to TRBJ2-7, with a possible D match to TRBD2 (6 bases). This CDR3 is 13 amino acids long. Germline-derived CDR1 and CDR2 are SGHRS and YFSETQ. V lost 1 base, J lost 7 bases, and 12 bases lay in between. The CDR3 loop is CASSLSHAGEQYF. The CDR3 DNA follows: TGCGCCAGCAGCTTGTCCCACGCGGGGGAGCAGTACTTC.

The chain is built from TRBV19 and TRBJ2-2, with D possibly being TRBD1 or TRBD2 (5 bases each). Germline lookup yields CDR1 LNHDA and CDR2 SQIVND (reference sequence). V gave up 7 bases and J gave up 4 bases, with 10 bases separating them. CDR3 length: 13 residues. CDR3 in amino acids: CASTWGRTGELFF. CDR3 nucleotide sequence: TGTGCCAGTACCTGGGGACGCACCGGGGAGCTGTTTTTT.

In its sample, this clone was seen once. J is TRBJ2-2 and V is TRBV28; no definite D call. V shed 6 bases and J shed 2 bases, with 16 bases lying between them. The CDR3 covers 16 residues. Germline CDR1 MDHEN, CDR2 SYDVKM. CDR3 nucleotides: TGTGCCAGCAGAGTTCGCCCGAACAGTAACACCGGGGAGCTGTTTTTT. Its protein is CASRVRPNSNTGELFF.

This sequence joins TRBV11-2 and TRBJ2-1; TRBD2 matches at 8 bases. The CDR3 has 14 amino acids. V trimming: 1 base; J trimming: 9 bases; junction bases outside the gene matches: 5. Germline V gene sequence: CDR1 SGHAT, CDR2 FQNNGV. The CDR3, as DNA: TGTGCCAGCAGCTTAGCGGGAGGGCCAGGTGAGCAGTTCTTC. It specifies CASSLAGGPGEQFF.

The gene calls are TRBV7-6 and TRBJ2-7, with D possibly being TRBD1 (5 bases). This CDR3 has 14 residues. In germline, CDR1 is SGHVS, CDR2 FNYEAQ. The V and J ends lost 2 bases and 2 bases respectively, with 10 bases between them. The CDR3, as DNA: TGTGCCAGCAGCTTATCAGGCAGGGCCTACGAGCAGTACTTC. This encodes CASSLSGRAYEQYF.

DNA for the CDR3: TGCGCCAGCAGAAGAGACAGGGAGGTTGGCTACACCTTC. Its translation is CASRRDREVGYTF. J is TRBJ1-2 and V is TRBV5-1, with 7 nucleotides matching TRBD1. CDR3 length: 13 residues. In germline, CDR1 is SGHRS, CDR2 YFSETQ. The V and J ends lost 5 bases and 7 bases, in that order; junction bases with no gene match: 8.

V and J are TRBV3-1 (or the pseudogene TRBV3-2) and TRBJ1-3; no clear D gene. CDR3 length: 14 residues. With 0 bases removed from V and 4 bases from J, the gap between germline ends came to 7 bases. Germline V gene lookup returns CDR1 LGHDT and CDR2 YNNKEL (reference sequence). CDR3 sequence: CASSQERGGNTIYF. The DNA of the CDR3 is TGTGCCAGCAGCCAAGAGCGGGGAGGAAACACCATATATTTT.

The V call is TRBV21-1, the J call TRBJ2-2; whether TRBD1, the table's D call, matches the DNA was not checked. TRBV21-1 is a pseudogene locus. The CDR3 runs to 22 residues. The CDR3 spells CASRFALGQGASRDANTGELFF. Written as DNA, the CDR3 is TGTGCCAGCAGGTTCGCCTTGGGGCAGGGGGCCTCACGGGACGCGAACACCGGGGAGCTGTTTTTT.

This sequence joins TRBV21-1 and TRBJ2-7; TRBD1, as called in the table, went unchecked against the DNA. TRBV21-1 is a pseudogene locus. The CDR3 has 14 residues. DNA for the CDR3: TGTGCCAGCAGCAAAAAACCGGACATTGGCGAGCAGTACTTC. This translates into CASSKKPDIGEQYF.

The chain employs TRBV30 and TRBJ1-2; 7 nucleotides align to TRBD1. The ends lost 2 bases at V and 3 bases at J; junction bases unmatched: 9. Germline V gene lookup returns CDR1 GTSNPN and CDR2 SVGIG (reference sequence). The CDR3 has 15 residues. The CDR3 protein is CAWSMGSGQYYGYTF. In DNA, the CDR3 is TGTGCCTGGAGTATGGGTTCGGGACAGTACTATGGCTACACCTTC. Supplemented by reference TRBV30 and TRBJ1-2, the full variable domain reads SQTIHQWPATLVQPVGSPLSLECTVEGTSNPNLYWYRQAAGRGLQLLFYSVGIGQISSEVPQNLSASRPQDRQFILSSKKLLLSDSGFYLCAWSMGSGQYYGYTFGSGTRLTVV.

This chain connects TRBV3-1 (or the pseudogene TRBV3-2) to TRBJ1-1; no reliable D call. CDR3 length equals 12 residues. V lost 3 bases and J 5 bases, leaving 7 bases between the germline ends. The germline gives CDR1 LGHDT, CDR2 YNNKEL (reference sequence). The CDR3 spells CASSQDLTEAFF. CDR3 DNA: TGTGCCAGCAGCCAGGACCTAACTGAAGCTTTCTTT.

This sequence joins TRBV5-1 and TRBJ2-7; a possible D gene is TRBD1 (6 bases). Germline CDR1 SGHRS, CDR2 YFSETQ. V gave up 2 bases and J gave up 3 bases, with 9 bases separating them. CDR3 size: 13 residues. CDR3 in amino acids: CASSLDRYYEQYF. The CDR3 DNA reads as TGCGCCAGCAGCTTAGACAGGTACTACGAGCAGTACTTC.

This chain uses TRBV18 with TRBJ1-3; D is uncertain. The CDR3 totals 17 residues. CDR1 KGHSH and CDR2 LQKENI come from the germline V gene. Deletions cut 5 bases from V and 1 base from J, with 18 bases between. CDR3 sequence: CASSTPGGCGSGNTIYF. CDR3 in DNA: TGTGCCAGCTCAACCCCCGGCGGGTGTGGGTCTGGAAACACCATATATTTT.

V is TRBV3-1 (or the pseudogene TRBV3-2) and J is TRBJ2-2; D ambiguous. CDR1 and CDR2 (germline): LGHDT, YNNKEL (reference sequence). There are 12 residues in the CDR3. Trimming took 4 bases from V and 2 from J, leaving 2 bases between them. The CDR3 nucleotides are TGTGCCAGCAGCCCCAACACCGGGGAGCTGTTTTTT. This encodes CASSPNTGELFF.

V and J are TRBV6-5 and TRBJ1-1; no firm D call. The V and J ends lost 8 bases and 4 bases respectively, with 14 bases between them. Germline values: CDR1 MNHEY, CDR2 SVGAGI. CDR3 length equals 13 residues. In DNA, the CDR3 is TGTGCCAGCCACCCATTAGGGTTCACTGAAGCTTTCTTT. Amino acid sequence: CASHPLGFTEAFF.